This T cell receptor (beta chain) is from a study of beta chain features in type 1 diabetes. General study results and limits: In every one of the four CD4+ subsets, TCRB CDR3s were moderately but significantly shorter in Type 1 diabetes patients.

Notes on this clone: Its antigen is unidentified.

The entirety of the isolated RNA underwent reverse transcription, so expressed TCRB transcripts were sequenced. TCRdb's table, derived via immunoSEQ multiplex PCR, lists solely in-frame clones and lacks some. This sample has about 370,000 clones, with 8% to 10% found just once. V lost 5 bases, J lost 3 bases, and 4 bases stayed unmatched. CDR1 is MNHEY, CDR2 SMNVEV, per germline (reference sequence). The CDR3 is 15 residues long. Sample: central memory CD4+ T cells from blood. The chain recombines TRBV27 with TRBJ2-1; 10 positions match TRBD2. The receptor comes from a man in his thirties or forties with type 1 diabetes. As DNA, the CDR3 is TGTGCCAGCAGTAAGCGGGAGGGTGTCTACAATGAGCAGTTCTTC. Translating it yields CASSKREGVYNEQFF.